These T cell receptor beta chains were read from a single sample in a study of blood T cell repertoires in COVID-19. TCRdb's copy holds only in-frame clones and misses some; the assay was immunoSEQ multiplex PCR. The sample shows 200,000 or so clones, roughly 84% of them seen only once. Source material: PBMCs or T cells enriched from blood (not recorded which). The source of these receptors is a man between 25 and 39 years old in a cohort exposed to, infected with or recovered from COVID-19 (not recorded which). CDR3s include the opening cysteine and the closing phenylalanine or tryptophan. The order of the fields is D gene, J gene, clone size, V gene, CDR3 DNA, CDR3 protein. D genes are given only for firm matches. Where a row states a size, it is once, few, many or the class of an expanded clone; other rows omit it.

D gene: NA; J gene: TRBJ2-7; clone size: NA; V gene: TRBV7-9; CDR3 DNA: TGTGCCAGCAGCTCGACAGGACTTAATCTGGATAAGTCCTACGAGCAGTACTTC; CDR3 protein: CASSSTGLNLDKSYEQYF
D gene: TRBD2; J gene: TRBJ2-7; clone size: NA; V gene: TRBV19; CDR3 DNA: TGTGCCAGTAGTACCCTCTTGACTAGCGGCCTCTACGAGCAGTACTTC; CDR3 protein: CASSTLLTSGLYEQYF
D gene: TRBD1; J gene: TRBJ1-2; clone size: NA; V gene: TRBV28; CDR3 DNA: TGTGCCAGCAGTTTAACAGGGGGCAAAAACTACACCTTC; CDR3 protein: CASSLTGGKNYTF
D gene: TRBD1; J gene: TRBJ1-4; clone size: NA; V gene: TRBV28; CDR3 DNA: TGTGCCAGCAGTTTAAGTCGCAGGGGGTTTGAAAAACTGTTTTTT; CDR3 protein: CASSLSRRGFEKLFF
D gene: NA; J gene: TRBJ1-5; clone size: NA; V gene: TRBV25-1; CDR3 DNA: TGTGCCAGCACCACTCAGGGGCCGGGTCAGCCCCAGCATTTT; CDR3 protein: CASTTQGPGQPQHF
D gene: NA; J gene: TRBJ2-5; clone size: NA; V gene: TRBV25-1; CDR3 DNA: TGTGCCAGCAGTGAATTGTACTCGGGACAAGAGACCCAGTACTTC; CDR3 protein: CASSELYSGQETQYF
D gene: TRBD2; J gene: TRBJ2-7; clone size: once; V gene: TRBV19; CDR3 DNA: TGTGCCAGCGGGACTAGCGAGTACGAGCAGTACTTC; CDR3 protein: CASGTSEYEQYF
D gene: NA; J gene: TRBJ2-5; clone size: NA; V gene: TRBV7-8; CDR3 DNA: TGTGCCAGCAGCTCCGGGAAATCCGGAGAGACCCAGTACTTC; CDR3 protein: CASSSGKSGETQYF
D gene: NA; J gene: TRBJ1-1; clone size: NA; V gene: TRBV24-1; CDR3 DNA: TGTGCCACCAGTGATCCCCGGTTATCCACTGAAGCTTTCTTT; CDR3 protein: CATSDPRLSTEAFF
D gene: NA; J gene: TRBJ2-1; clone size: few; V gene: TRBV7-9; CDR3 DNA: TGTGCCAGCAGCTTAGTCACAGGCTCCTACAATGAGCAGTTCTTC; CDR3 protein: CASSLVTGSYNEQFF
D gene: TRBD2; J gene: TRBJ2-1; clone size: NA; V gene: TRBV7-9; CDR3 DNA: TGTGCCAGCAGGTCGTCCGTTGGGGCGGGAGCCAATGAGCAGTTCTTC; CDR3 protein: CASRSSVGAGANEQFF
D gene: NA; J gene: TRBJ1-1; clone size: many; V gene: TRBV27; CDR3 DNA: TGTGCCAGCAGGTTAGGGGGGGCTGCGAACACTGAAGCTTTCTTT; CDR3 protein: CASRLGGAANTEAFF
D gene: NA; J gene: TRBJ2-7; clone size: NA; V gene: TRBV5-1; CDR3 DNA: TGCGCCAGCAGCTTCTCCGCGGGGAGCTCCTACGAGCAGTACTTC; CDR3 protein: CASSFSAGSSYEQYF